The 20 T cell receptor beta chains below all came from one sample that was sequenced in a study of CD8 T cells in Susac syndrome. Reverse transcription of about 0.45 to 1 ug RNA used random hexamers. TCRdb passed the immunoSEQ multiplex PCR reads through MiXCR, listing each CDR3 protein once. Of about 90,000 distinct CDR3 sequences in the sample, 95% to 97% were seen once. Material for sequencing was CD8+ T cells from PBMCs. Receptor source: a human donor with Susac syndrome.

This sequence joins TRBV29-1 and TRBJ2-7, with D unclear. Trimming left V 4 bases short and J 5 bases short, with 12 bases between. The CDR3 is made up of 12 amino acids. Looked up from germline, CDR1 is SQVTM and CDR2 is ANQGSEA. CDR3 coding DNA: TGCAGCGTTGTATTAGGGAATGACGAGCAGTACTTC. It specifies CSVVLGNDEQYF.

The V gene is TRBV5-6, the J gene TRBJ2-5; 8 bases line up with TRBD1. This CDR3 comprises 15 residues. Trimming cost V 0 bases and J 5 bases; bases outside gene matches: 6. Looked up from germline, CDR1 is SGHDT and CDR2 is YYEEEE. CDR3 nucleotides: TGTGCCAGCAGCTTGGAGGACAGGGAGTTGGAGACCCAGTACTTC. Protein sequence: CASSLEDRELETQYF.

V gene TRBV6-5 combines with J gene TRBJ2-5; D is perhaps TRBD1 (6 bases). V lost 2 bases, J lost 5 bases, and 15 bases lay in between. This CDR3 has 15 amino acids. Germline loops: CDR1 MNHEY, CDR2 SVGAGI. CDR3 sequence reads: CASSYGDTQGETQYF. For the CDR3, the DNA is TGTGCCAGCAGTTACGGGGACACCCAGGGTGAGACCCAGTACTTC.

J is TRBJ2-2 and V is TRBV29-1, with unresolved D. V lost 8 bases, J lost 5 bases, and 15 bases lay in between. The CDR3 is made up of 13 amino acids. The V gene's germline CDR1 is SQVTM and CDR2 ANQGSEA. Here the CDR3 DNA reads TGCAGCTCATTGACTCCGCCGACCGGGGAGCTGTTTTTT. Residues: CSSLTPPTGELFF.

The CDR3 region has the DNA TGTGCCACCAGCAGACCTAGGACAGAGACCGTGAACACTGAAGCTTTCTTT. It is translated as CATSRPRTETVNTEAFF. The rearrangement uses TRBV15 and TRBJ1-1; tentatively, D is TRBD1 (6 bases). The V end lost 2 bases, the J end lost 0 bases, and 16 bases lay between the germline ends. The germline gives CDR1 LNHNV, CDR2 YYDKDF (reference sequence). The CDR3 is 17 amino acids.

V usage is TRBV20-1 and J usage is TRBJ1-3, with D maybe TRBD1 (6 bases). The V end was cut by 6 bases, the J end by 2 bases, with 14 bases between. The CDR3 covers 14 residues. The germline gives CDR1 DFQATT, CDR2 SNEGSKA (reference sequence). The CDR3 nucleotides are TGCAGTGCCCCCCGCGCAGGGGCTGGAAACACCATATATTTT. Translated: CSAPRAGAGNTIYF.

The rearrangement links TRBV20-1 to TRBJ2-7; tentatively, D is TRBD1 (6 bases). With 3 bases removed from V and 3 bases from J, the gap between germline ends came to 18 bases. The CDR3 has 15 residues. Germline CDR1 DFQATT, CDR2 SNEGSKA (reference sequence). CDR3 nucleotides: TGCAGTGCTAGGGGGACATTAAACCGACACTACGAGCAGTACTTC. It is translated as CSARGTLNRHYEQYF.

V usage is TRBV7-2 and J usage is TRBJ1-1; maybe TRBD1 (6 bases). V lost 0 bases, J lost 1 base, and 6 bases lay in between. The CDR3 is 14 residues long. CDR1 SGHTA and CDR2 FQGNSA come from the germline V gene. The CDR3 region is CASSLAGQNTEAFF. CDR3 DNA sequence: TGTGCCAGCAGCTTAGCGGGACAGAACACTGAAGCTTTCTTT.

The chain has TRBV10-3 and TRBJ1-1; 9 positions match TRBD1. The CDR3 contains 14 residues. The V segment lost 4 bases and the J segment 6 bases; nucleotides outside the gene matches: 6. The V gene's germline CDR1 is ENHRY and CDR2 SYGVKD. The CDR3 sequence: CAISAGQGVAEAFF. In DNA, the CDR3 is TGTGCCATCAGTGCGGGACAGGGTGTCGCTGAAGCTTTCTTT.

The chain combines TRBV3-1 with TRBJ2-5; 11 positions match TRBD2. Trimming removed 1 base from V and 2 bases from J; junction bases left unmatched: 0. The germline gives CDR1 LGHDT, CDR2 YNNKEL (reference sequence). The CDR3 has 15 amino acids. The CDR3 DNA sequence: TGTGCCAGCAGCCAAGTAGCGGGGGGGCAAGAGACCCAGTACTTC. Encoded protein: CASSQVAGGQETQYF.

V usage is TRBV4-2 and J usage is TRBJ2-7; 8 bases are a match to TRBD1. V lost 0 bases, J lost 4 bases, and 8 bases stayed unmatched. This CDR3 is 16 amino acids long. Germline values: CDR1 LGHNA, CDR2 YNFKEQ. The CDR3 loop reads CASSQDPGTGSYEQYF. CDR3 nucleotide sequence: TGTGCCAGCAGCCAAGATCCGGGGACAGGTTCGTACGAGCAGTACTTC.

The rearrangement joins TRBV20-1 to TRBJ2-5, with TRBD1 matching over 7 bases. CDR1 and CDR2 (germline): DFQATT, SNEGSKA (reference sequence). This CDR3 is built from 18 residues. V was clipped by 2 bases and J by 2 bases; unmatched bases: 17. The CDR3 loop reads CSARTGTAPGILQETQYF. CDR3 sequence (DNA): TGCAGTGCTAGAACCGGGACAGCGCCCGGAATCTTACAAGAGACCCAGTACTTC.

V and J are TRBV20-1 and TRBJ1-2; unclear D gene. The CDR3 runs to 14 residues. Trimming cost V 3 bases and J 8 bases, with 19 bases left between them. Germline V CDR1 and CDR2: DFQATT, SNEGSKA (reference sequence). The CDR3 bases are TGCAGTGCTAGGGGCCGACCGGCCCTTGGAGGCTACACCTTC. Protein: CSARGRPALGGYTF.

The chain uses TRBV4-3 and TRBJ2-5, with D perhaps TRBD2 (5 bases). Germline-derived CDR1 and CDR2 are LGHNA and YSLEER. The ends were cut back, 0 bases at V and 4 bases at J, with 9 bases in the middle. The CDR3 is made up of 14 amino acids. As DNA, the CDR3 is TGCGCCAGCAGCCAAGATCTGGCGGGAGAGACCCAGTACTTC. Its translation: CASSQDLAGETQYF.

This chain links TRBV29-1 with TRBJ2-7; no definite D call. The CDR3 length is 12 residues. From germline, CDR1 is SQVTM and CDR2 ANQGSEA. V was clipped by 3 bases and J by 0 bases, with 6 bases between them. In DNA, the CDR3 is TGCAGCGTTGAGGTACTCTCCTACGAGCAGTACTTC. It codes for CSVEVLSYEQYF.

J is TRBJ2-5 and V is TRBV20-1, with D perhaps matching TRBD1 (7 bases). The CDR3 extends over 12 amino acids. Looked up from germline, CDR1 is DFQATT and CDR2 is SNEGSKA (reference sequence). Deletions cut 2 bases from V and 8 bases from J, with 12 bases between. The CDR3 region has the DNA TGCAGTGCTAGATCAGGGGGGAGAACCCAGTACTTC. The encoded protein is CSARSGGRTQYF.

This clonotype has just one count. V and J are TRBV3-1 and TRBJ2-5; D ambiguous. Trimming pared 5 bases from V and 7 bases from J, leaving 11 bases between. The CDR3 consists of 12 residues. Looked up from germline, CDR1 is LGHDT and CDR2 is YNNKEL (reference sequence). The CDR3 sequence is CASSFSWVTQYF. The CDR3 coding sequence is TGTGCCAGCAGCTTCTCGTGGGTGACCCAGTACTTC.

The V call is TRBV7-2, the J call TRBJ2-1, with unresolved D. V shed 1 base and J shed 10 bases, with 5 bases lying between them. Germline V gene lookup returns CDR1 SGHTA and CDR2 FQGNSA. The CDR3 consists of 11 residues. The CDR3 loop is CASSLVPEQFF. The CDR3 DNA sequence: TGTGCCAGCAGCTTAGTCCCCGAGCAGTTCTTC. The variable domain in full, completed from reference TRBV7-2 and TRBJ2-1, reads GAGVSQSPSNKVTEKGKDVELRCDPISGHTALYWYRQSLGQGLEFLIYFQGNSAPDKSGLPSDRFSAERTGGSVSTLTIQRTQQEDSAVYLCASSLVPEQFFGPGTRLTVL.

V and J are TRBV15 and TRBJ1-5, with TRBD1 matching over 7 bases. This CDR3 is 18 amino acids long. Trimming cost V 1 base and J 5 bases; bases outside gene matches: 14. Germline V gene sequence: CDR1 LNHNV, CDR2 YYDKDF (reference sequence). This CDR3 reads CATSRVPPADRADQPQHF. The CDR3 DNA is TGTGCCACCAGCAGAGTACCCCCCGCCGACAGGGCAGATCAGCCCCAGCATTTT.

The chain has TRBV20-1 and TRBJ1-1; TRBD1 might be the D (5 bases). V was cut by 3 bases and J by 4 bases, with 15 bases left in between. The CDR3 has 14 residues. Germline loops: CDR1 DFQATT, CDR2 SNEGSKA (reference sequence). The CDR3 reads CSARSTRRGTEAFF. The CDR3 DNA sequence: TGCAGTGCTAGGAGCACCCGGAGGGGCACTGAAGCTTTCTTT.